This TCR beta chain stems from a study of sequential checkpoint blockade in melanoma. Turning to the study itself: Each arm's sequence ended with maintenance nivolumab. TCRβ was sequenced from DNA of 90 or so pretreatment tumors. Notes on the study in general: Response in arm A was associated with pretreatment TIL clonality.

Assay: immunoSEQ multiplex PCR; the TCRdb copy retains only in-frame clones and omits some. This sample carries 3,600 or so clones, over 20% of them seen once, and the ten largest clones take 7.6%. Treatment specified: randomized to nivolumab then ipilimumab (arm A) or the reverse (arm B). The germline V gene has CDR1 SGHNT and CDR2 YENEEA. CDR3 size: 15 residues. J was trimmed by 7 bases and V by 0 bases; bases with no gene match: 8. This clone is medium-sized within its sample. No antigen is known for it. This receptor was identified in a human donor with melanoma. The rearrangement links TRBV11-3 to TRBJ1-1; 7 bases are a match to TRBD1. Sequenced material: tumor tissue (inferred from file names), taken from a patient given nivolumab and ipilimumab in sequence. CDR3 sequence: CASSLEAGGTSEAFF. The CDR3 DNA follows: TGTGCCAGCAGCTTAGAGGCAGGGGGAACCAGTGAAGCTTTCTTT.